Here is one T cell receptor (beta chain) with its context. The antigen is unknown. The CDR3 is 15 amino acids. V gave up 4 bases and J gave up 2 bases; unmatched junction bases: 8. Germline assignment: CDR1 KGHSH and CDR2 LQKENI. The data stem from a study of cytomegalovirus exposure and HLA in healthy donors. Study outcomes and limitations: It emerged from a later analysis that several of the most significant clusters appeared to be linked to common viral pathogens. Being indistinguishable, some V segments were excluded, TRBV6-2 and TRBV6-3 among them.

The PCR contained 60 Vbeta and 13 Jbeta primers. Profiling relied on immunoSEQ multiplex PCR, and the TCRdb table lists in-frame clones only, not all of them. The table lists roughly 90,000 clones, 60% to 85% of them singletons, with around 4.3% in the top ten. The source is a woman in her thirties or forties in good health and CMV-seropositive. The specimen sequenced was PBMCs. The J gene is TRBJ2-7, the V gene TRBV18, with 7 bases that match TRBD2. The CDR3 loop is CASSQNRDYPYEQYF. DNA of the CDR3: TGTGCCAGCTCACAGAACCGGGACTACCCCTACGAGCAGTACTTC.